The 26 T cell receptor beta chains below were found in one sample sequenced in a study of blood T cell repertoires in COVID-19. The repertoire was sequenced with immunoSEQ multiplex PCR; TCRdb's copy has only in-frame clones and lacks some. The table has approximately 330,000 clones, more than 75% seen once; the top ten hold roughly 4%. Sequencing used peripheral blood. These receptors all stem from a woman aged 50 to 65 with active or convalescent COVID-19.

This clone was observed a handful of times. The chain carries TRBV3-1 (or the pseudogene TRBV3-2) and TRBJ2-7; D unresolved. V dropped 3 bases and J dropped 3 bases, with 9 bases sitting between them. The germline gives CDR1 LGHDT, CDR2 YNNKEL (reference sequence). There are 13 residues in the CDR3. The CDR3 coding sequence is TGTGCCAGCAGCCAGCGGCTGCTCTACGAGCAGTACTTC. Amino acids: CASSQRLLYEQYF.

This clone was seen only once. J is TRBJ2-1 and V is TRBV10-1, with D maybe TRBD2 (7 bases). Germline V gene data show CDR1 as WNHNN and CDR2 as SYGVQD (reference sequence). The CDR3 runs 17 residues. Trimming took 7 bases from V and 5 from J, leaving 24 bases between them. In nucleotides, the CDR3 is TGCGCCAGCACCTCAACCGGGGGGCGGGAGAAGGACAATGAGCAGTTCTTC. Its translation: CASTSTGGREKDNEQFF.

As regards this clone: Other DNA sequences within the sample encode an identical CDR3. This CDR3 reads CASRTGGNQPQHF. Here the CDR3 DNA reads TGTGCCAGCAGAACAGGGGGAAATCAGCCCCAGCATTTT. The rearrangement uses TRBV12-3 or TRBV12-4 and TRBJ1-5, with 8 bases matching TRBD1. CDR3 length: 13 residues. J lost 4 bases, V lost 6 bases, and 2 bases had no gene match.

The V and J genes are TRBV10-3 and TRBJ2-3; 11 nucleotides align to TRBD2. The V and J ends lost 9 bases and 4 bases, in that order; junction bases with no gene match: 12. The CDR3 runs to 16 residues. Per germline, CDR1 ENHRY and CDR2 SYGVKD. The CDR3 is CAITQGPGLAADTQYF. The CDR3, as DNA: TGTGCCATTACTCAGGGCCCGGGACTAGCGGCAGATACGCAGTATTTT.

This clone was recorded once. V gene TRBV7-2 combines with J gene TRBJ2-3; 10 bases are shared with TRBD2. V lost 5 bases, J lost 4 bases, and 3 bases stayed unmatched. The CDR3 extends over 14 amino acids. The germline V gene encodes CDR1 SGHTA and CDR2 FQGNSA. In nucleotides, the CDR3 is TGTGCCAGCAGCGTACTAGCGGGACCAGATACGCAGTATTTT. Its protein is CASSVLAGPDTQYF.

This clone was counted a few times. The rearrangement uses TRBV7-3 and TRBJ2-3; TRBD1 agrees at 7 bases. Germline lookup yields CDR1 SGHTA and CDR2 FQGTGA. The junction had 8 bases not matched to a gene; V was cut back by 5 bases and J by 6 bases. The CDR3 sequence is 14 residues long. The CDR3 DNA follows: TGTGCCAGCAGCCTGGGACAGTGGGGGGATACGCAGTATTTT. This encodes CASSLGQWGDTQYF.

The chain links TRBV28 to TRBJ2-7; the D is unclear. The CDR3 sequence is 11 residues long. Germline CDR1 is MDHEN and CDR2 is SYDVKM. The V end was cut by 8 bases, the J end by 1 base, with 6 bases between. The CDR3 loop reads CASQTSYEQYF. CDR3 DNA: TGTGCCAGCCAGACATCCTACGAGCAGTACTTC. Complete variable domain (other parts from reference TRBV28 and TRBJ2-7): DVKVTQSSRYLVKRTGEKVFLECVQDMDHENMFWYRQDPGLGLRLIYFSYDVKMKEKGDIPEGYSVSREKKERFSLILESASTNQTSMYLCASQTSYEQYFGPGTRLTVT.

The V and J genes are TRBV19 and TRBJ1-3, with 7 bases matching TRBD1. The CDR3 is 14 residues long. Trimming cost V 6 bases and J 1 base; bases outside gene matches: 3. Germline V CDR1 and CDR2: LNHDA, SQIVND (reference sequence). The CDR3 spells CASRPTGSGNTIYF. The CDR3 bases are TGTGCCAGTAGGCCGACAGGGTCTGGAAACACCATATATTTT.

The sample holds one count of this clone. This chain connects TRBV15 to TRBJ2-7, with D possibly being TRBD2 (5 bases). The V end lost 8 bases, the J end lost 4 bases, and 21 bases lay between the germline ends. In germline, CDR1 is LNHNV, CDR2 YYDKDF (reference sequence). There are 15 residues in the CDR3. This chain's CDR3 is CATQRGAGVEYEQYF. CDR3 DNA: TGTGCCACCCAACGGGGTGCGGGCGTCGAGTACGAGCAGTACTTC.

The rearrangement uses TRBV30 and TRBJ2-4, with 9 bases lining up with TRBD2. The CDR3 runs 13 residues. Unmatched junction bases numbered 6, after V lost 5 bases and J lost 7 bases. Germline-derived CDR1 and CDR2 are GTSNPN and SVGIG (reference sequence). The CDR3 is CAWDAGGLNIQYF. The CDR3 nucleotides are TGTGCCTGGGACGCGGGGGGGCTTAACATTCAGTACTTC.

The chain uses TRBV6-4 and TRBJ2-1; D is perhaps TRBD1 (6 bases). Trimming pared 2 bases from V and 4 bases from J, leaving 24 bases between. Germline CDR1 reads MRHNA; CDR2 reads SNTAGT. This CDR3 contains 19 residues. The CDR3 reads CASSDPQNRVGIRYNEQFF. As DNA, the CDR3 is TGTGCCAGCAGTGACCCCCAAAACAGGGTAGGTATCAGGTACAATGAGCAGTTCTTC.

The count of this clone is one. The V and J genes are TRBV7-2 and TRBJ2-7; a possible D gene is TRBD1 (6 bases). The germline CDR1 and CDR2 sequences are SGHTA and FQGNSA. This CDR3 region has 14 residues. With 5 bases removed from V and 2 bases from J, the gap between germline ends came to 13 bases. CDR3 amino acids: CASSLFEGAYEQYF. The CDR3 DNA reads TGTGCCAGCAGCCTGTTCGAGGGGGCCTACGAGCAGTACTTC. The full variable domain, in which reference TRBV7-2 and TRBJ2-7 provide the parts outside the CDR3, is GAGVSQSPSNKVTEKGKDVELRCDPISGHTALYWYRQSLGQGLEFLIYFQGNSAPDKSGLPSDRFSAERTGGSVSTLTIQRTQQEDSAVYLCASSLFEGAYEQYFGPGTRLTVT.

This sequence joins TRBV6-2 or TRBV6-3 and TRBJ1-1; TRBD1 matches at 7 bases. Germline loops: CDR1 MNHEY, CDR2 SVGEGT. The CDR3 is made up of 12 amino acids. Trimming cost V 1 base and J 11 bases; bases outside gene matches: 4. CDR3 protein: CASSYWTGAAFF. CDR3 coding DNA: TGTGCCAGCAGTTACTGGACAGGCGCGGCTTTCTTT.

The gene calls are TRBV6-5 and TRBJ2-1; TRBD2 matches at 11 bases. Germline V gene lookup returns CDR1 MNHEY and CDR2 SVGAGI. With 2 bases clipped from V and 7 bases from J, the junction kept 7 bases outside the gene matches. The CDR3 covers 16 residues. CDR3 nucleotide sequence: TGTGCCAGCAGTTACGGTCGACTAGCGGGACTAAATGAGCAGTTCTTC. This sequence encodes CASSYGRLAGLNEQFF.

V is TRBV6-1 and J is TRBJ1-1; weak D call: TRBD1 (6 bases). Per the germline V gene, CDR1 is MNHNS and CDR2 is SASEGT. The CDR3 contains 15 residues. V lost 0 bases, J lost 5 bases, and 13 bases lay in between. The CDR3 DNA reads TGTGCCAGCAGTGAAGCACAGGGTAGGGGGACTGAAGCTTTCTTT. Amino acids: CASSEAQGRGTEAFF.

The CDR3 region has the DNA TGTGCCAGCTCAAGGGGTAATGAGCAGTTCTTC. This codes for CASSRGNEQFF. The chain joins TRBV18 to TRBJ2-1; tentative D call: TRBD1 (5 bases). Trimming took 5 bases from V and 7 from J, leaving 6 bases between them. The CDR3 is made up of 11 amino acids. The germline V gene encodes CDR1 KGHSH and CDR2 LQKENI.

The V and J genes are TRBV5-1 and TRBJ1-5; TRBD1 agrees at 7 bases. Unmatched junction bases numbered 17, after V lost 3 bases and J lost 2 bases. The CDR3 length is 19 residues. Germline-derived CDR1 and CDR2 are SGHRS and YFSETQ. This chain's CDR3 is CASSSPFGTVPIGNQPQHF. In DNA, the CDR3 is TGCGCCAGCAGCTCTCCCTTCGGGACAGTCCCTATTGGCAATCAGCCCCAGCATTTT. Full variable domain (remainder filled in from reference TRBV5-1 and TRBJ1-5): KAGVTQTPRYLIKTRGQQVTLSCSPISGHRSVSWYQQTPGQGLQFLFEYFSETQRNKGNFPGRFSGRQFSNSRSEMNVSTLELGDSALYLCASSSPFGTVPIGNQPQHFGDGTRLSIL.

The rearrangement joins TRBV2 to TRBJ1-5; 9 nucleotides match TRBD1. This CDR3 region has 15 residues. Germline V lookup: CDR1 SNHLY, CDR2 FYNNEI. Trimming took 6 bases from V and 0 from J; bases not matched to a gene: 3. The DNA for the CDR3 is TGTGCCAGCAGCCGGGACAGGGCTAGCAATCAGCCCCAGCATTTT. As protein: CASSRDRASNQPQHF.

This chain connects TRBV7-9 to TRBJ1-1; 7 nucleotides match TRBD1. The V gene's germline CDR1 is SEHNR and CDR2 FQNEAQ (reference sequence). The CDR3 is 14 residues long. J gave up 4 bases and V 5 bases, and 7 bases lay outside the gene matches. The chain's CDR3 is CASSPRQGSTEAFF. In DNA, the CDR3 is TGTGCCAGCAGCCCCAGACAGGGTTCCACTGAAGCTTTCTTT.

The V call is TRBV21-1, the J call TRBJ1-5. TRBV21-1 constitutes a pseudogene. The CDR3 extends over 14 amino acids. The CDR3 reads CASRRGGYNQPQHF. For the CDR3, the DNA is TGTGCCAGCCGCCGCGGGGGGTACAATCAGCCCCAGCATTTT.

In DNA, the CDR3 is TGTGCCAGCAGTGCGACGACAGGGGGCTGGGAGACCCAGTACTTC. Protein sequence: CASSATTGGWETQYF. The gene calls are TRBV2 and TRBJ2-5; 10 nucleotides agree with TRBD1. The CDR3 sequence is 15 residues long. CDR1 and CDR2 from the germline V gene are SNHLY and FYNNEI. V gave up 4 bases and J gave up 5 bases; unmatched junction bases: 7.

The V gene is TRBV25-1, the J gene TRBJ2-7; the match to TRBD1 covers 8 bases. The CDR3 has 16 residues. Germline assignment: CDR1 MGHDK and CDR2 SYGVNS. Losses at the gene ends were 3 bases for V and 6 bases for J; bases not matched to a gene: 13. CDR3 sequence (DNA): TGTGCCAGCAGTGACTACTCAGGGGGCACCATCTTCGAGCAGTACTTC. This encodes CASSDYSGGTIFEQYF.

The genes are TRBV7-2 and TRBJ1-5, with TRBD1 matching 7 bases. J gave up 3 bases and V 1 base, and 15 bases lay outside the gene matches. The CDR3 is made up of 19 amino acids. Looked up from germline, CDR1 is SGHTA and CDR2 is FQGNSA. The CDR3 coding sequence is TGTGCCAGCAGCTTAGGCCTGCAAAGGGGACAGAGGGTCAATCAGCCCCAGCATTTT. This codes for CASSLGLQRGQRVNQPQHF.

This chain connects TRBV19 to TRBJ1-1; 7 nucleotides match TRBD1. The CDR3 runs 12 residues. CDR1 is LNHDA and CDR2 is SQIVND in the germline V gene (reference sequence). V gave up 5 bases and J gave up 8 bases; unmatched junction bases: 5. The CDR3 sequence: CASSFGQDEAFF. For the CDR3, the DNA is TGTGCCAGTAGTTTCGGACAGGACGAAGCTTTCTTT.

This chain connects TRBV4-3 to TRBJ1-6; no clear D. The germline gives CDR1 LGHNA, CDR2 YSLEER. V shed 1 base and J shed 2 bases, with 9 bases lying between them. The CDR3 consists of 16 residues. The CDR3 reads CASSQAVATYNSPLHF. CDR3 DNA: TGCGCCAGCAGCCAAGCCGTGGCAACCTATAATTCACCCCTCCACTTT.

The V and J genes are TRBV12-5 and TRBJ2-7, with 8 bases identical to TRBD1. Looked up from germline, CDR1 is LGHNT and CDR2 is FRNRAP. Germline trimming cut 1 base from V and 2 bases from J; bases unmatched to any gene: 4. This CDR3 has 15 residues. The CDR3 here is CASGLDRGFAYEQYF. The CDR3 DNA reads as TGTGCTAGTGGTTTGGACAGGGGGTTCGCCTACGAGCAGTACTTC.